This TCR beta chain derives from a study of T cell repertoires in cytomegalovirus infection. Study background: Public TCR beta signatures provided an indication of both CMV infection and a matching HLA type.

TCRdb reanalysed the reads using MiXCR and keeps one entry per CDR3 protein. The sample records approximately 500,000 distinct CDR3 sequences, roughly 10% being singletons. The V gene end was trimmed by 5 bases and the J gene end by 6 bases; junction bases not matched to a gene: 2. Germline V gene sequence: CDR1 SGHAT, CDR2 FQNNGV. The CDR3 contains 12 residues. Study results and caveats: The cumulative frequency of public TCR beta families identified carriers of CMV plus the relevant HLA. HLA-C-restricted TCR beta clonotypes specific for CMV led the ex vivo response.

On this clonotype itself: What it recognizes is unknown.

V gene TRBV11-2 combines with J gene TRBJ2-7, with 9 nucleotides matching TRBD1. This TCR came from a human donor in good health (CMV status not recorded). Some clones in this sample may be carry-over from other donors' samples. Sequenced input: PBMCs. The CDR3: CASSRTGVEQYF. In DNA, the CDR3 is TGTGCCAGCAGCCGGACAGGGGTCGAGCAGTACTTC. The full variable domain, its missing parts supplied by reference TRBV11-2 and TRBJ2-7, is EAGVAQSPRYKIIEKRQSVAFWCNPISGHATLYWYQQILGQGPKLLIQFQNNGVVDDSQLPKDRFSAERLKGVDSTLKIQPAKLEDSAVYLCASSRTGVEQYFGPGTRLTVT.